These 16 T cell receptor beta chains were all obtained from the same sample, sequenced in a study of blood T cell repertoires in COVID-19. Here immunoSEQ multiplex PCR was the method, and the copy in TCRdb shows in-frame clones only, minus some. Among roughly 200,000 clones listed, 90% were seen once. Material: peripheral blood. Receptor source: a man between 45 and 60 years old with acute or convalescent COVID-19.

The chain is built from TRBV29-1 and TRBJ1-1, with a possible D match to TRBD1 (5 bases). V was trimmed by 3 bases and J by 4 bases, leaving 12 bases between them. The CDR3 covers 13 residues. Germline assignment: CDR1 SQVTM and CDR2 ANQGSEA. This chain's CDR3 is CSVDSGYGTEAFF. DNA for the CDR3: TGCAGCGTTGATTCAGGGTACGGCACTGAAGCTTTCTTT.

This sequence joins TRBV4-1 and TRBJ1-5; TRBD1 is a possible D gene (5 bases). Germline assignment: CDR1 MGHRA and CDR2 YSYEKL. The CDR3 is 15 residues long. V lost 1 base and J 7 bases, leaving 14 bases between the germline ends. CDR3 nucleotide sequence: TGCGCCAGCAGCCAAGTTCAAGGGGTTGGGCAGCCCCAGCATTTT. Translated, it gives CASSQVQGVGQPQHF.

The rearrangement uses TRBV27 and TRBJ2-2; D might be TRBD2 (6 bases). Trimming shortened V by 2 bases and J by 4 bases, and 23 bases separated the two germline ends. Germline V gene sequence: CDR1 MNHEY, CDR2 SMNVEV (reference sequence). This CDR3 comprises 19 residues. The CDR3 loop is CASSLELGPDVGGTGELFF. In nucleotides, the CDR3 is TGTGCCAGCAGTTTAGAGCTAGGACCCGACGTCGGGGGCACCGGGGAGCTGTTTTTT.

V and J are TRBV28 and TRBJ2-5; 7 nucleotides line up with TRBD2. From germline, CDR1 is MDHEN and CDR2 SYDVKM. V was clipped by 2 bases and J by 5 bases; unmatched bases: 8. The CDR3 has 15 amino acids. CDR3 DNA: TGTGCCAGCAGTTTAAAGGGGAGGGGCCCTGAGACCCAGTACTTC. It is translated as CASSLKGRGPETQYF. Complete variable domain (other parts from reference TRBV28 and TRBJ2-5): DVKVTQSSRYLVKRTGEKVFLECVQDMDHENMFWYRQDPGLGLRLIYFSYDVKMKEKGDIPEGYSVSREKKERFSLILESASTNQTSMYLCASSLKGRGPETQYFGPGTRLLVL.

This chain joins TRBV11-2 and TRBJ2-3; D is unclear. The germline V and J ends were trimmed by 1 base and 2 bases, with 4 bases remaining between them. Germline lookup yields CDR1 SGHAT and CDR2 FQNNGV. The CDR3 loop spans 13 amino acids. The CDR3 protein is CASSLVFTDTQYF. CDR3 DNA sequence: TGTGCCAGCAGCTTAGTATTCACAGATACGCAGTATTTT.

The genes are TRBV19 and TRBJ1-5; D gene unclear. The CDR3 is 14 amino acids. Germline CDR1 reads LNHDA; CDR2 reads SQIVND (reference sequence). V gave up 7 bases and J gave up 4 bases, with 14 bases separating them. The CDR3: CASNRRTENQPQHF. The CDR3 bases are TGTGCCAGTAATCGGAGGACGGAAAATCAGCCCCAGCATTTT.

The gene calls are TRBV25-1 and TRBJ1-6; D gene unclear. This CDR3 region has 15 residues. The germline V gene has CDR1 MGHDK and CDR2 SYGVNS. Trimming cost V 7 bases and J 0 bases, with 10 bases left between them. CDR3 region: CASTSLSSYNSPLHF. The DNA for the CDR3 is TGTGCCAGCACCTCCCTTAGCTCCTATAATTCACCCCTCCACTTT. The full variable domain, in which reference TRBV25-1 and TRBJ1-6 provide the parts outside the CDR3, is EADIYQTPRYLVIGTGKKITLECSQTMGHDKMYWYQQDPGMELHLIHYSYGVNSTEKGDLSSESTVSRIRTEHFPLTLESARPSHTSQYLCASTSLSSYNSPLHFGNGTRLTVT.

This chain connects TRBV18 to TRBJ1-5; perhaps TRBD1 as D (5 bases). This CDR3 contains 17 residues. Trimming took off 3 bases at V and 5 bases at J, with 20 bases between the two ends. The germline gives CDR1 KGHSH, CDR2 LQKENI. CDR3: CASSPASGGAIYQPQHF. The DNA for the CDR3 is TGTGCCAGCTCACCCGCTTCGGGTGGGGCGATTTATCAGCCCCAGCATTTT.

CDR3 nucleotides: TGTGCCAGCAGCATCCGGCGGGGAGCTAATTCACCCCTCCACTTT. It specifies CASSIRRGANSPLHF. The J gene is TRBJ1-6, the V gene TRBV6-5, with no clear D. Germline loops: CDR1 MNHEY, CDR2 SVGAGI. The CDR3 is 15 residues long. V lost 6 bases and J 6 bases, leaving 15 bases between the germline ends.

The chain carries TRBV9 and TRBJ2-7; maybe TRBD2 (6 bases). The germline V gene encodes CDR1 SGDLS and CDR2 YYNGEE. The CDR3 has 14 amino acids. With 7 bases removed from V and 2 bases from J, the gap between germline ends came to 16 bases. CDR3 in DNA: TGTGCCAGCGGCGGGGCCACCCTTCCCTACGAGCAGTACGTC. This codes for CASGGATLPYEQYV.

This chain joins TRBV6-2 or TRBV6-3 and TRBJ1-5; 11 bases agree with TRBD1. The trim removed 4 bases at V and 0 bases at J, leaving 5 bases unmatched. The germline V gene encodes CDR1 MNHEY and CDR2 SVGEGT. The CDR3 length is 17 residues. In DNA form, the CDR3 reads TGTGCCAGCAGTTGGGGGACAGGGGGATATAGCAATCAGCCCCAGCATTTT. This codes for CASSWGTGGYSNQPQHF.

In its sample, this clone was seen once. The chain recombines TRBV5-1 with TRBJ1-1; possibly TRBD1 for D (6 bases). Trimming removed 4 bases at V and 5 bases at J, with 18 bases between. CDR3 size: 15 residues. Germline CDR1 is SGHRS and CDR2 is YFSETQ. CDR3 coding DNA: TGCGCCAGCAGCCCTGCCGGACAGACAACTACTGAAGCTTTCTTT. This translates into CASSPAGQTTTEAFF.

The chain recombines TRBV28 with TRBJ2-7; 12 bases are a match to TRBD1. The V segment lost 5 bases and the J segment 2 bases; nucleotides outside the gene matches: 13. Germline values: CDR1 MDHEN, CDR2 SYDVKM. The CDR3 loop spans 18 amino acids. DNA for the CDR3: TGTGCCAGCAGTCCGCTTCCCCCGGGACAGGGGGCAACCTACGAGCAGTACTTC. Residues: CASSPLPPGQGATYEQYF.

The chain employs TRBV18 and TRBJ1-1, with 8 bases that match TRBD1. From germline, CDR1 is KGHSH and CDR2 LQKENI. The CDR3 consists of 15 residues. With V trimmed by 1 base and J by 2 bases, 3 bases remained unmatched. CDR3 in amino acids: CASSPLGQGNTEAFF. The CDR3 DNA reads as TGTGCCAGCTCACCACTAGGACAGGGAAACACTGAAGCTTTCTTT.

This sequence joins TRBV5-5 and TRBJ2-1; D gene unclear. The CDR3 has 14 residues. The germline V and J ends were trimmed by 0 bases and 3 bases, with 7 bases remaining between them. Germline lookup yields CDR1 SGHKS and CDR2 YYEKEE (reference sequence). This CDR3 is CASSLVLYYNEQFF. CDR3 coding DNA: TGTGCCAGCAGCTTGGTTTTATACTACAATGAGCAGTTCTTC.

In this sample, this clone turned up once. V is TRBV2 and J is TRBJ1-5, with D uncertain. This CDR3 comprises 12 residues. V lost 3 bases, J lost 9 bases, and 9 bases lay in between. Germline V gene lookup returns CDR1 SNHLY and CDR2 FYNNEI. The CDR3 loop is CASSDTERPQHF. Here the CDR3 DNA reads TGTGCCAGCAGTGATACAGAGAGGCCCCAGCATTTT.